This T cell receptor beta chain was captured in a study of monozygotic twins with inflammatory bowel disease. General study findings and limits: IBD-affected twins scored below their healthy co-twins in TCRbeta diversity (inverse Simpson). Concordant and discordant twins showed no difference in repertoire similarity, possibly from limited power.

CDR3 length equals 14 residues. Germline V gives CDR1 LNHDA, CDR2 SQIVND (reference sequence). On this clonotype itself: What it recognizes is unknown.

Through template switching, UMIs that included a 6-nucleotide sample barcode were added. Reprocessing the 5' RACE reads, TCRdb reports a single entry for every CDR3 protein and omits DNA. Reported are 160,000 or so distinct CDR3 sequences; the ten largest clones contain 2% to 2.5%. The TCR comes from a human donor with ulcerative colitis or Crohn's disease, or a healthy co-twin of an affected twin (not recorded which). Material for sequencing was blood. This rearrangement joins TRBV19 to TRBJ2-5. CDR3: CASSIGRIAETQYF.